A single sample gave rise to the 7 T cell receptor beta chains below, sequenced in a study of CD8+ T cells in alopecia areata. Sequencing relied on a cDNA template that was reverse transcribed from extracted RNA. The method was immunoSEQ multiplex PCR; TCRdb's version includes in-frame clones alone and lacks a portion of them. The sample holds about 140,000 clones, 70% to 90% seen once. This sample's treatment: oral pan-JAK inhibitor, 5-10 mg twice daily. The specimen comprised CD8+ T cells sorted from blood, sampled at week 4, from a patient treated with tofacitinib. The receptor set was obtained from a human donor with alopecia areata.

This rearrangement joins TRBV5-6 to TRBJ1-1, with D tentatively TRBD1 (6 bases). CDR1 is SGHDT and CDR2 is YYEEEE in the germline V gene. The ends were cut back, 5 bases at V and 6 bases at J, with 14 bases in the middle. This CDR3 region has 13 residues. The CDR3: CASRVGGAPEAFF. CDR3 sequence (DNA): TGTGCCAGCAGGGTTGGGGGGGCCCCTGAAGCTTTCTTT. Drawing the rest from reference TRBV5-6 and TRBJ1-1, the complete variable domain is DAGVTQSPTHLIKTRGQQVTLRCSPKSGHDTVSWYQQALGQGPQFIFQYYEEEERQRGNFPDRFSGHQFPNYSSELNVNALLLGDSALYLCASRVGGAPEAFFGQGTRLTVV.

As concerns this clone: A read error may account for a junction end that differs from germline. The chain recombines TRBV29-1 with TRBJ2-1; no reliable D call. CDR3 length equals 12 residues. CDR1 is SQVTM and CDR2 is ANQGSEA in the germline V gene. Here the CDR3 DNA reads TGCAGCGGTGAAGGGTACTACAATGAGCAGTTCTTC. Protein: CSGEGYYNEQFF.

The chain employs TRBV9 and TRBJ1-2; D is ambiguous. The CDR3 loop spans 15 amino acids. V was cut by 4 bases and J by 3 bases, with 16 bases left in between. Germline CDR1 is SGDLS and CDR2 is YYNGEE. DNA of the CDR3: TGTGCCAGCAGCCTCCGCTGGCAGGACTACTATGGCTACACCTTC. This codes for CASSLRWQDYYGYTF.

The chain carries TRBV5-1 and TRBJ2-7, with TRBD1 matching 7 bases. The ends lost 2 bases at V and 5 bases at J; junction bases unmatched: 10. CDR1 is SGHRS and CDR2 is YFSETQ in the germline V gene. This CDR3 contains 15 residues. Written as DNA, the CDR3 is TGCGCCAGCAGCTTAGAGGACAGGCCCCGGGACGAGCAGTACTTC. Protein sequence: CASSLEDRPRDEQYF. Complete variable domain (other parts from reference TRBV5-1 and TRBJ2-7): KAGVTQTPRYLIKTRGQQVTLSCSPISGHRSVSWYQQTPGQGLQFLFEYFSETQRNKGNFPGRFSGRQFSNSRSEMNVSTLELGDSALYLCASSLEDRPRDEQYFGPGTRLTVT.

The chain carries TRBV2 and TRBJ2-5; a possible D gene is TRBD2 (6 bases). Germline-derived CDR1 and CDR2 are SNHLY and FYNNEI. The length of the CDR3 is 14 residues. V was shortened by 0 bases and J by 4 bases, with 9 bases between the two germline ends. For the CDR3, the DNA is TGTGCCAGCAGTGAAGCACGGAGGGCAGAGACCCAGTACTTC. Translating it yields CASSEARRAETQYF. The variable domain in full, completed from reference TRBV2 and TRBJ2-5, reads EPEVTQTPSHQVTQMGQEVILRCVPISNHLYFYWYRQILGQKVEFLVSFYNNEISEKSEIFDDQFSVERPDGSNFTLKIRSTKLEDSAMYFCASSEARRAETQYFGPGTRLLVL.

J is TRBJ1-1 and V is TRBV19, with D perhaps TRBD1 (5 bases). The CDR3 sequence is 14 residues long. Trimming took 7 bases from V and 3 from J, leaving 15 bases between them. CDR1 and CDR2 (germline): LNHDA, SQIVND (reference sequence). The CDR3 DNA reads TGTGCCAGTATTCCACTGGTGGGGGACACTGAAGCTTTCTTT. It specifies CASIPLVGDTEAFF.

The V call is TRBV27, the J call TRBJ2-1; 12 bases are a match to TRBD2. Germline V gene lookup returns CDR1 MNHEY and CDR2 SMNVEV (reference sequence). The CDR3 consists of 15 residues. Trimming took 5 bases from V and 9 from J; bases not matched to a gene: 8. The CDR3 sequence: CASSALAGGPLEQFF. As DNA, the CDR3 is TGTGCCAGCAGTGCCCTAGCGGGAGGGCCACTTGAGCAGTTCTTC.